Presented here are 21 T cell receptor beta chains from one specimen sequenced in a study of T cell repertoires in cytomegalovirus infection (dated by TCRdb to about 2019). The antigens of these receptors remain unknown. The instrument given in TCRdb is Illumina HiSeq 1500. TCRdb reanalyzed the raw reads on its own, using fastp at Q25 for trimming and MiXCR for clone calling, and kept in-frame beta chains. Rows are unified per CDR3 protein, each entry keeping the most common DNA and genes. This sample is represented by 700,000 to 900,000 distinct CDR3 sequences; almost 30% of them were singletons. Roughly 13% of the sample is held by the ten biggest clonotypes. This sample's treatment or condition label indicates: in vitro stimulation with specific CMV peptide epitopes to enrich CMV-specific T cells. The sample was cultured CD8+ T cells from PBMCs, taken from culture after CMV antigen stimulation. The receptors derive from a human donor in good health (CMV status not recorded). Some clones in this sample may be carry-over from other donors' samples.

This clonotype was observed a handful of times. V usage is TRBV4-3 and J usage is TRBJ1-1; D may be TRBD1 (6 bases). V lost 4 bases to trimming and J lost 5 bases, with 14 bases between them. This CDR3 has 14 residues. From germline, CDR1 is LGHNA and CDR2 YSLEER. CDR3 loop: CASSLYRVGTEAFF. In DNA form, the CDR3 reads TGCGCCAGCAGCCTCTACAGGGTCGGTACTGAAGCTTTCTTT.

This clonotype was detected a few times. The chain links TRBV4-3 to TRBJ2-1; the match to TRBD1 covers 10 bases. This CDR3 contains 15 residues. Germline loops: CDR1 LGHNA, CDR2 YSLEER. With 3 bases clipped from V and 8 bases from J, the junction kept 7 bases outside the gene matches. CDR3 sequence (DNA): TGCGCCAGCAGCCAGACAGGGGGCAGGCTCCATGAGCAGTTCTTC. Its translation: CASSQTGGRLHEQFF.

This clonotype has just a few counts. The chain carries TRBV6-8 and TRBJ2-3, with 9 bases that match TRBD2. Germline assignment: CDR1 MNHGY and CDR2 SAAAGT. The CDR3 covers 16 residues. The trim removed 0 bases at V and 2 bases at J, leaving 3 bases unmatched. The DNA for the CDR3 is TGTGCCAGCAGTTACTCGACTAGCGGATACACAGATACGCAGTATTTT. Protein: CASSYSTSGYTDTQYF.

About this clonotype: One end of the junction does not line up with germline, which may come from a read error. V and J are TRBV20-1 and TRBJ2-3, with D possibly TRBD2 on 6 matching bases. Germline V gene sequence: CDR1 DFQATT, CDR2 SNEGSKA (reference sequence). CDR3 size: 17 residues. CDR3 sequence (DNA): TGCGGTGCTAGATCCCGTCTCACCCGGGGGATGACAGATACGCAGTATTTT. Translated: CGARSRLTRGMTDTQYF.

The rearrangement uses TRBV7-9 and TRBJ2-7; D may correspond to TRBD1 or TRBD2 (6 bases each). Germline V gene lookup returns CDR1 SEHNR and CDR2 FQNEAQ (reference sequence). The CDR3 consists of 14 residues. Deletions cut 5 bases from V and 6 bases from J, with 17 bases between. Here the CDR3 reads CASSPSSGAGEQYF. CDR3 nucleotide sequence: TGTGCCAGCAGCCCTTCGTCGGGGGCAGGCGAGCAGTACTTC.

The chain uses TRBV19 and TRBJ1-3, with D hard to call. This CDR3 has 17 residues. V gave up 3 bases and J gave up 0 bases, with 15 bases separating them. The germline V gene has CDR1 LNHDA and CDR2 SQIVND (reference sequence). CDR3 in amino acids: CASSIYSGPLSGNTIYF. CDR3 nucleotide sequence: TGTGCCAGTAGTATTTATTCGGGTCCACTCTCTGGAAACACCATATATTTT.

J is TRBJ1-5 and V is TRBV7-9; the D is unclear. The CDR3 runs 13 residues. V was clipped by 7 bases and J by 6 bases, with 13 bases between them. Germline V gives CDR1 SEHNR, CDR2 FQNEAQ (reference sequence). CDR3 loop: CASTNGISQPQHF. The CDR3 region has the DNA TGTGCCAGCACAAATGGGATAAGTCAGCCCCAGCATTTT.

This clonotype appeared once. The V gene is TRBV20-1, the J gene TRBJ2-3; D remains ambiguous. The V and J ends lost 0 bases and 0 bases respectively, with 13 bases between them. CDR1 is DFQATT and CDR2 is SNEGSKA in the germline V gene (reference sequence). This CDR3 is built from 16 residues. The CDR3 here is CSARDPPETSTDTQYF. The DNA for the CDR3 is TGCAGTGCTAGAGATCCCCCGGAGACTAGCACAGATACGCAGTATTTT.

This chain links TRBV12-3 or TRBV12-4 with TRBJ2-7; D unresolved. The CDR3 has 14 residues. Trimming took 5 bases from V and 2 from J, leaving 13 bases between them. The CDR3 bases are TGTGCCAGCAGTGGGGTTGACGGACCCTACGAGCAGTACGTC. It codes for CASSGVDGPYEQYV.

The chain combines TRBV27 with TRBJ2-2; no firm D call. Trimming removed 5 bases at V and 7 bases at J, with 11 bases between. The CDR3 extends over 13 amino acids. The V gene's germline CDR1 is MNHEY and CDR2 SMNVEV (reference sequence). The CDR3 is CASSPISSGELFF. In DNA, the CDR3 is TGTGCCAGCAGTCCCATTTCCAGCGGGGAGCTGTTTTTT.

The rearrangement uses TRBV7-2 and TRBJ2-3; tentative D call: TRBD1 (6 bases). Trimming removed 4 bases at V and 5 bases at J, with 16 bases between. CDR1 is SGHTA, CDR2 FQGNSA, per germline. This CDR3 comprises 15 residues. The CDR3, as DNA: TGTGCCAGCAGCTCCCTGGGGACACCACAAGATACGCAGTATTTT. Translated: CASSSLGTPQDTQYF.

This clonotype was counted many times. The gene calls are TRBV7-8 and TRBJ2-1; D possibly corresponds to TRBD1 (6 bases). The V gene's germline CDR1 is SGHVS and CDR2 FQNEAQ. The V end lost 5 bases, the J end lost 7 bases, and 15 bases lay between the germline ends. The CDR3 is 14 residues long. For the CDR3, the DNA is TGTGCCAGCAGCCCCTTACTCAGGGGAAATGAGCAGTTCTTC. Protein: CASSPLLRGNEQFF.

This clonotype has just a few counts. The CDR3 DNA follows: TGTGCTAGTGGCTATGACAGCTACAATGAGCAGTTCTTC. It specifies CASGYDSYNEQFF. This chain connects TRBV12-5 to TRBJ2-1, with TRBD1 as a possible D gene (5 bases). CDR1 LGHNT and CDR2 FRNRAP come from the germline V gene. CDR3 length: 13 amino acids. The V end lost 6 bases, the J end lost 3 bases, and 9 bases lay between the germline ends.

The chain recombines TRBV2 with TRBJ1-1, with D unresolved. Trimming removed 4 bases at V and 0 bases at J, with 6 bases between. Looked up from germline, CDR1 is SNHLY and CDR2 is FYNNEI. This CDR3 is built from 13 residues. The CDR3 nucleotides are TGTGCCAGCAGTGTTTTCCTGAACACTGAAGCTTTCTTT. Translated, it gives CASSVFLNTEAFF.

V usage is TRBV19 and J usage is TRBJ2-1, with TRBD1 identical over 10 bases. Losses at the gene ends were 4 bases for V and 6 bases for J; bases not matched to a gene: 9. Germline V gene data show CDR1 as LNHDA and CDR2 as SQIVND (reference sequence). The CDR3 totals 16 residues. CDR3 in amino acids: CASSKIRDRGGNEQFF. In DNA, the CDR3 is TGTGCCAGTAGTAAGATCCGGGACAGGGGCGGCAATGAGCAGTTCTTC.

There are a few counts of this clonotype. The chain combines TRBV10-3 with TRBJ1-5, with D perhaps matching TRBD1 (5 bases). The CDR3 is made up of 18 amino acids. With 2 bases removed from V and 2 bases from J, the gap between germline ends came to 19 bases. CDR1 and CDR2 from the germline V gene are ENHRY and SYGVKD. As DNA, the CDR3 is TGTGCCATCAGTGAGCCCCCAGGGTTTTGGATTGGCAATCAGCCCCAGCATTTT. It translates to CAISEPPGFWIGNQPQHF.

V and J are TRBV5-1 and TRBJ2-7; D may be TRBD1 or TRBD2 (5 bases each). V shed 3 bases and J shed 4 bases, with 14 bases lying between them. This CDR3 has 14 residues. Germline V CDR1 and CDR2: SGHRS, YFSETQ. The CDR3 sequence is CASSSGGDPYEQYF. In nucleotides, the CDR3 is TGCGCCAGCAGCTCAGGTGGGGACCCTTACGAGCAGTACTTC.

In this sample, this clonotype turned up a few times. The chain carries TRBV12-3 or TRBV12-4 and TRBJ2-3; weak D call: TRBD2 (6 bases). This CDR3 is built from 18 residues. V lost 4 bases and J 1 base, leaving 21 bases between the germline ends. This chain's CDR3 is CASSSLGGGRVRTDTQYF. CDR3 coding DNA: TGTGCCAGCAGTTCCCTGGGGGGTGGGCGAGTTCGCACAGATACGCAGTATTTT.

This clonotype was observed many times. This chain uses TRBV12-5 with TRBJ2-5; tentative D call: TRBD1 (6 bases). Trimming removed 0 bases from V and 3 bases from J, with 11 bases in between. Germline CDR1 reads LGHNT; CDR2 reads FRNRAP. The CDR3 has 15 amino acids. CDR3 sequence (DNA): TGTGCTAGTGGTTTGGTACCACAGGGCGAAGAGACCCAGTACTTC. It specifies CASGLVPQGEETQYF.

This clonotype was seen only a few times. This chain uses TRBV12-3 or TRBV12-4 with TRBJ1-2; unclear D gene. Trimming pared 1 base from V and 2 bases from J, leaving 8 bases between. The CDR3 is 14 amino acids. The CDR3 DNA reads as TGTGCCAGCAGTTTAGTGTTAGGGAACTATGGCTACACCTTC. Amino acids: CASSLVLGNYGYTF.

This clonotype was recorded at least ten times. The chain recombines TRBV27 with TRBJ2-1; 7 nucleotides align to TRBD2. J was trimmed by 0 bases and V by 2 bases; bases with no gene match: 7. The CDR3 consists of 17 residues. Per germline, CDR1 MNHEY and CDR2 SMNVEV (reference sequence). The CDR3 DNA is TGTGCCAGCAGTTTAAGGGAGGGTCGTAGCTCCTACAATGAGCAGTTCTTC. This codes for CASSLREGRSSYNEQFF.